The 16 T cell receptor beta chains reported below all come from one sample, sequenced in a study of T cells in Graves' hyperthyroidism and ophthalmopathy. Amplified TCR beta CDR3 regions derived from RNA transcripts. TCR CDR3 regions were first amplified by RT-PCR with HTBI primers. TCRdb independently ran MiXCR on the multiplex PCR reads; one entry per CDR3 protein. The table includes 530,000 or so distinct CDR3 sequences, approximately 25% detected once. Sequencing was carried out using blood. The receptors were sampled from a woman aged 25 to 39 with Graves' ophthalmopathy.

This chain joins TRBV15 and TRBJ1-2; 7 nucleotides match TRBD1. The ends lost 4 bases at V and 6 bases at J; junction bases unmatched: 8. CDR3 length: 14 residues. In germline, CDR1 is LNHNV, CDR2 YYDKDF (reference sequence). The CDR3 region has the DNA TGTGCCACCAGCAAACCGGGACAGCGGAATGGCTACACCTTC. It encodes CATSKPGQRNGYTF. The whole variable domain, filled in from reference TRBV15 and TRBJ1-2, reads DAMVIQNPRYQVTQFGKPVTLSCSQTLNHNVMYWYQQKSSQAPKLLFHYYDKDFNNEADTPDNFQSRRPNTSFCFLDIRSPGLGDTAMYLCATSKPGQRNGYTFGSGTRLTVV.

This clonotype turned up a few times. V usage is TRBV6-1 and J usage is TRBJ2-2; the D is unclear. The CDR3 sequence is 14 residues long. Germline V gives CDR1 MNHNS, CDR2 SASEGT. V was shortened by 8 bases and J by 5 bases, with 15 bases between the two germline ends. Written as DNA, the CDR3 is TGTGCCAGCGGAACGGGCCTAACTACCGGGGAGCTGTTTTTT. This gives the protein CASGTGLTTGELFF.

There are many counts of this clonotype. V and J are TRBV6-5 and TRBJ1-5; D is possibly TRBD1 (5 bases). Germline V CDR1 and CDR2: MNHEY, SVGAGI. This CDR3 is built from 15 residues. V was pared by 0 bases and J by 6 bases, with 12 bases between. CDR3 in DNA: TGTGCCAGCAGTTACTCGGGGGATCCGGGTCAGCCCCAGCATTTT. It specifies CASSYSGDPGQPQHF.

This clonotype has just a few counts. The CDR3 bases are TGTGCCAGCAGCTTAGAGTTTCTAGCGGCTTCCTACGAGCAGTACTTC. This translates into CASSLEFLAASYEQYF. The chain recombines TRBV11-2 with TRBJ2-7; TRBD2 matches at 7 bases. Trimming took 0 bases from V and 1 from J; bases not matched to a gene: 6. CDR1 and CDR2 from the germline V gene are SGHAT and FQNNGV. This CDR3 has 16 residues.

In this sample, this clonotype turned up many times. The CDR3 reads CASSYRRLDYGYTF. In nucleotides, the CDR3 is TGTGCCAGCAGTTACAGGCGGCTGGACTATGGCTACACCTTC. This chain connects TRBV6-5 to TRBJ1-2, with D uncertain. CDR3 length equals 14 residues. V shed 2 bases and J shed 3 bases, with 10 bases lying between them. CDR1 and CDR2 from the germline V gene are MNHEY and SVGAGI.

V gene TRBV6-4 combines with J gene TRBJ1-5; the D is unclear. This CDR3 comprises 14 residues. Trimming took off 5 bases at V and 0 bases at J, with 8 bases between the two ends. CDR1 is MRHNA and CDR2 is SNTAGT in the germline V gene. CDR3 sequence (DNA): TGTGCCAGCAGTACAGAACCTAGCAATCAGCCCCAGCATTTT. Translated: CASSTEPSNQPQHF.

The chain employs TRBV20-1 and TRBJ1-5; 8 bases align to TRBD1. Germline trimming cut 5 bases from V and 0 bases from J; bases unmatched to any gene: 3. The CDR3 runs to 14 residues. The V gene's germline CDR1 is DFQATT and CDR2 SNEGSKA (reference sequence). The CDR3 DNA is TGCAGTGCTGAGACAGGGGATAGCAATCAGCCCCAGCATTTT. Its translation: CSAETGDSNQPQHF.

The CDR3 here is CASGGRGGNTEAFF. CDR3 bases: TGTGCCAGCGGAGGACGTGGGGGAAACACTGAAGCTTTCTTT. The rearrangement joins TRBV12-3 or TRBV12-4 to TRBJ1-1; weak D call: TRBD1 (5 bases). The CDR3 contains 14 residues. V lost 8 bases, J lost 2 bases, and 15 bases lay in between.

The genes are TRBV6-5 and TRBJ1-2; tentatively, D is TRBD1 (6 bases). Germline-derived CDR1 and CDR2 are MNHEY and SVGAGI. CDR3 length equals 14 residues. Trimming left V 5 bases short and J 4 bases short, with 14 bases between. The CDR3 region is CASSNGGLPYGYTF. CDR3 nucleotides: TGTGCCAGCAGTAACGGGGGGCTTCCCTATGGCTACACCTTC.

This clonotype was detected many times. The CDR3, as DNA: TGTGCCAGCAGATCGACAGTGGGTGGAACTGAAGCTTTCTTT. It yields the protein CASRSTVGGTEAFF. The chain recombines TRBV6-2 or TRBV6-3 with TRBJ1-1; D is possibly TRBD1 (5 bases). The germline V gene has CDR1 MNHEY and CDR2 SVGEGT. Deletions cut 6 bases from V and 5 bases from J, with 16 bases between. CDR3 length equals 14 residues.

The gene calls are TRBV6-5 and TRBJ1-5; TRBD1 matches 9 bases. Germline trimming cut 0 bases from V and 6 bases from J; bases unmatched to any gene: 6. Germline V gives CDR1 MNHEY, CDR2 SVGAGI. The CDR3 has 16 amino acids. The CDR3 is CASSYSFTGGLQPQHF. The CDR3, as DNA: TGTGCCAGCAGTTACTCGTTCACAGGGGGCCTTCAGCCCCAGCATTTT.

Many counts were recorded for this clonotype. The rearrangement links TRBV11-2 to TRBJ2-7; D may be TRBD2 (5 bases). The CDR3 loop spans 12 amino acids. CDR1 is SGHAT, CDR2 FQNNGV, per germline. V was trimmed by 6 bases and J by 3 bases, leaving 9 bases between them. Here the CDR3 reads CASRGSNYEQYF. In DNA form, the CDR3 reads TGTGCCAGCAGGGGGAGCAACTACGAGCAGTACTTC.

This clonotype has a count of ten or more. This rearrangement joins TRBV5-6 to TRBJ1-1, with D perhaps matching TRBD1 (5 bases). Trimming left V 5 bases short and J 7 bases short, with 18 bases between. Germline CDR1 reads SGHDT; CDR2 reads YYEEEE. CDR3 length: 14 residues. The CDR3 sequence: CASRLWGDSDEAFF. The CDR3 DNA sequence: TGTGCCAGCAGATTGTGGGGGGACTCTGATGAAGCTTTCTTT.

The J gene is TRBJ1-3, the V gene TRBV30; D may be TRBD1 (6 bases). In germline, CDR1 is GTSNPN, CDR2 SVGIG (reference sequence). This CDR3 is built from 16 residues. CDR3 protein: CAIDHRGSESGNTIYF. The CDR3 bases are TGTGCAATTGACCATAGGGGGAGTGAATCTGGAAACACCATATATTTT.

This clonotype was observed at least ten times. V gene TRBV20-1 combines with J gene TRBJ2-4; D possibly corresponds to TRBD1 (5 bases). This CDR3 is built from 16 residues. Germline V lookup: CDR1 DFQATT, CDR2 SNEGSKA (reference sequence). The V and J ends lost 6 bases and 1 base respectively, with 19 bases between them. This CDR3 is CSAWGRSSQAKNIQYF. For the CDR3, the DNA is TGCAGTGCCTGGGGCAGGTCCTCCCAGGCCAAAAACATTCAGTACTTC.

The table lists this clonotype with a count of one. The J gene is TRBJ2-7, the V gene TRBV2, with 11 bases that match TRBD1. With V trimmed by 7 bases and J by 2 bases, 4 bases remained unmatched. Germline V lookup: CDR1 SNHLY, CDR2 FYNNEI. CDR3 length: 14 residues. The CDR3, as DNA: TGTGCCAGCATGACGGACAGGGGGCCCTACGAGCAGTACTTC. Protein product: CASMTDRGPYEQYF.